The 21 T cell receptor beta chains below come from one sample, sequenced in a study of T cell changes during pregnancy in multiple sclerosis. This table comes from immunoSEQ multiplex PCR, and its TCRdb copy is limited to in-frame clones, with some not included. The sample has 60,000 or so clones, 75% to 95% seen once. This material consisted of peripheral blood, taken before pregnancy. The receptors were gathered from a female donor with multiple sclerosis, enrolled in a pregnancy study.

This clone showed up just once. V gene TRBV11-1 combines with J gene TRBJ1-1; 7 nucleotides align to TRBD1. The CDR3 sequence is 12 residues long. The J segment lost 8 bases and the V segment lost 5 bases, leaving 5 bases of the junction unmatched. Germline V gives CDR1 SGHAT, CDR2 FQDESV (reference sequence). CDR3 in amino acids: CASSPGQVEAFF. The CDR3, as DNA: TGTGCCAGCAGCCCCGGACAGGTAGAAGCTTTCTTT.

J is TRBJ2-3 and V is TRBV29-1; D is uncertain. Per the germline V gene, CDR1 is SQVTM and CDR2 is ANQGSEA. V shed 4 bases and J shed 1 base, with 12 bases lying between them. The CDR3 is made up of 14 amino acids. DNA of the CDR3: TGCAGCGTTGGGTCAGTCTCCCGCACAGATACGCAGTATTTT. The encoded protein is CSVGSVSRTDTQYF.

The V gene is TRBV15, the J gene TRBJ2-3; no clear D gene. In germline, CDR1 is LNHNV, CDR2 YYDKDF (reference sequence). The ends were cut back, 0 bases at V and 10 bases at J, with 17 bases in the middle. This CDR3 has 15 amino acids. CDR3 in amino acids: CATSRDLGETLPQYF. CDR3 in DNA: TGTGCCACCAGCAGAGACCTAGGCGAGACCCTGCCGCAGTATTTT.

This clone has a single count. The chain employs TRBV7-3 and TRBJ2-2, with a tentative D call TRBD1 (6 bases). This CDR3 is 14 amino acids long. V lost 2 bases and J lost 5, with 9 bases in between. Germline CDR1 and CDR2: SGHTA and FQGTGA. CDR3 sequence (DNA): TGTGCCAGCAGCTTACAGGGGAGTACCGGGGAGCTGTTTTTT. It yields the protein CASSLQGSTGELFF.

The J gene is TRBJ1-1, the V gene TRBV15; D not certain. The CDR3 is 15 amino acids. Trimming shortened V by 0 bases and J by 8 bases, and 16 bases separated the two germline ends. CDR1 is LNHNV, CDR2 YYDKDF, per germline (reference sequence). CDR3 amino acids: CATSRDPLQASEAFF. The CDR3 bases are TGTGCCACCAGCAGAGACCCCCTTCAGGCTAGCGAAGCTTTCTTT. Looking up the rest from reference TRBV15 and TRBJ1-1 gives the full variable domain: DAMVIQNPRYQVTQFGKPVTLSCSQTLNHNVMYWYQQKSSQAPKLLFHYYDKDFNNEADTPDNFQSRRPNTSFCFLDIRSPGLGDTAMYLCATSRDPLQASEAFFGQGTRLTVV.

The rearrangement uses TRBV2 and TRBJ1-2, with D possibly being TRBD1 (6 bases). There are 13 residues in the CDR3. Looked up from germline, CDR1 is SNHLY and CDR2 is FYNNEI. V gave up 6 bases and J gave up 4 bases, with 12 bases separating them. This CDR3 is CASSGGQTYGYTF. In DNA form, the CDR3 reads TGTGCCAGCAGCGGGGGGCAGACCTATGGCTACACCTTC.

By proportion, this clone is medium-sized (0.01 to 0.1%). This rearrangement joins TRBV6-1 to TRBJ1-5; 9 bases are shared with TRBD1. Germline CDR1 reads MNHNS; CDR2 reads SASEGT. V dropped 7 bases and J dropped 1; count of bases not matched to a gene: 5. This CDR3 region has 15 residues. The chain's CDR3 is CASTGDRVSNQPQHF. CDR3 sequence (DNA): TGTGCCAGCACAGGGGACAGGGTGAGCAATCAGCCCCAGCATTTT.

CDR3 in amino acids: CASSLGQANTEAFF. In DNA, the CDR3 is TGTGCCAGCAGCTTAGGACAGGCGAACACTGAAGCTTTCTTT. The chain carries TRBV11-2 and TRBJ1-1; perhaps TRBD1 as D (6 bases). This CDR3 is 14 amino acids long. Trimming stripped 1 base from V and 1 base from J, with 7 bases between. CDR1 is SGHAT, CDR2 FQNNGV, per germline.

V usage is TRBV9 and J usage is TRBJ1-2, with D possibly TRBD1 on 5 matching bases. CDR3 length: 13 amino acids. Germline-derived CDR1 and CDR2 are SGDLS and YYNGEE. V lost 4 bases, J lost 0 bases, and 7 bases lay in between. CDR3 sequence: CASSPGTNYGYTF. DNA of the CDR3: TGTGCCAGCAGCCCAGGGACTAACTATGGCTACACCTTC.

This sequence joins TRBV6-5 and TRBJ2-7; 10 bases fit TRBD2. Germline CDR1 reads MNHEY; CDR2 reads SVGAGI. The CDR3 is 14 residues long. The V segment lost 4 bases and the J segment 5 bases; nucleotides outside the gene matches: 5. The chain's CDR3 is CASSSLAGVNEQYF. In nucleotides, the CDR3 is TGTGCCAGCAGTTCTCTAGCGGGGGTGAACGAGCAGTACTTC.

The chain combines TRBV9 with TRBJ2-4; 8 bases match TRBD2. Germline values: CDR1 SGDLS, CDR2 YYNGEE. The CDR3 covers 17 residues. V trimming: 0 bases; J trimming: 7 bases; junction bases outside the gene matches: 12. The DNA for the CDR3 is TGTGCCAGCAGCGTAGGCTACGGGGGGGCCGGGGAGAACATTCAGTACTTC. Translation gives CASSVGYGGAGENIQYF. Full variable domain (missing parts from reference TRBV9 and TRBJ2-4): DSGVTQTPKHLITATGQRVTLRCSPRSGDLSVYWYQQSLDQGLQFLIQYYNGEERAKGNILERFSAQQFPDLHSELNLSSLELGDSALYFCASSVGYGGAGENIQYFGAGTRLSVL.

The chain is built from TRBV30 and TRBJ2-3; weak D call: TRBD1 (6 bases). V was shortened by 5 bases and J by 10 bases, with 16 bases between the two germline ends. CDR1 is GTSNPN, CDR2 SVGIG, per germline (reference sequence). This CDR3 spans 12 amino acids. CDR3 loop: CAWAQGLVAQYF. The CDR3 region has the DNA TGTGCCTGGGCCCAGGGGCTTGTGGCGCAGTATTTT.

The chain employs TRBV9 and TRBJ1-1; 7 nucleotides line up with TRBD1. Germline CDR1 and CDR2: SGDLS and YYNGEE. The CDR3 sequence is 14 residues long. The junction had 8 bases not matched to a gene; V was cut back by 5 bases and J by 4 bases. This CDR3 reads CASRASGGGTEAFF. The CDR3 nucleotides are TGTGCCAGCAGAGCCTCAGGGGGAGGCACTGAAGCTTTCTTT.

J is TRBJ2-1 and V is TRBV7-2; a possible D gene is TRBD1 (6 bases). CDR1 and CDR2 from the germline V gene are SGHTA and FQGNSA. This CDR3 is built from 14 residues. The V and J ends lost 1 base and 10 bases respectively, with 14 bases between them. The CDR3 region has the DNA TGTGCCAGCAGCTTAGGGACCACAGGGTTCGAGCAGTTCTTC. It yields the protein CASSLGTTGFEQFF.

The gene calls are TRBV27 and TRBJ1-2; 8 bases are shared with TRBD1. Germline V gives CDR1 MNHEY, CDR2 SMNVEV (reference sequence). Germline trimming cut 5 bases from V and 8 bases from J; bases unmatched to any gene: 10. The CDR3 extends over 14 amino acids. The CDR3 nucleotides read TGTGCCAGCAGTACACAGACAGGGGCCGGAGGCTACACCTTC. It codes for CASSTQTGAGGYTF.

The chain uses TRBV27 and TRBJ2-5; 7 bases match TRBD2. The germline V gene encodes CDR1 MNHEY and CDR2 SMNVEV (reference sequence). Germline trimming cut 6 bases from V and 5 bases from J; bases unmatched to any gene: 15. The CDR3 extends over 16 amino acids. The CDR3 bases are TGTGCCAGCAGCCTGGGGGAGGGAGCAAACGTGGAGACCCAGTACTTC. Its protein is CASSLGEGANVETQYF.

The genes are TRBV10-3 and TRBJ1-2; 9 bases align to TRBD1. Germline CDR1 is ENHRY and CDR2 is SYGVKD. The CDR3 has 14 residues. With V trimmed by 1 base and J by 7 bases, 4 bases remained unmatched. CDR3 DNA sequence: TGTGCCATCAGTGAGTTACAGGGGGCCGGTGGCTACACCTTC. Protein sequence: CAISELQGAGGYTF.

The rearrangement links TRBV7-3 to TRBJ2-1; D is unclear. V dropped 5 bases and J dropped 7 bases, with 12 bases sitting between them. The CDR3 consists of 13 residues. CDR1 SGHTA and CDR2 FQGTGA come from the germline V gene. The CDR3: CASSRSSKNEQFF. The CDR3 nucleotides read TGTGCCAGCAGCCGATCAAGCAAGAATGAGCAGTTCTTC.

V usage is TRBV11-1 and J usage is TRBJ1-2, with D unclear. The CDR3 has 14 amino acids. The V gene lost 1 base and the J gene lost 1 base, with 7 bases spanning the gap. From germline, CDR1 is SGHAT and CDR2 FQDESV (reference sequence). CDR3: CASSLGQFNYGYTF. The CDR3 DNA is TGTGCCAGCAGCTTAGGACAATTTAACTATGGCTACACCTTC. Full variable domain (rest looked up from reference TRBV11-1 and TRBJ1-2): EAEVAQSPRYKITEKSQAVAFWCDPISGHATLYWYRQILGQGPELLVQFQDESVVDDSQLPKDRFSAERLKGVDSTLKIQPAELGDSAMYLCASSLGQFNYGYTFGSGTRLTVV.

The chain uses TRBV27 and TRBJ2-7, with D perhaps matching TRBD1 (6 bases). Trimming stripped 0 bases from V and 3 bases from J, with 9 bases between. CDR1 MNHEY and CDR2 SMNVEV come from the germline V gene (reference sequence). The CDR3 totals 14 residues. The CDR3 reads CASSLSQGSYEQYF. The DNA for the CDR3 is TGTGCCAGCAGTTTATCACAGGGCAGCTACGAGCAGTACTTC.

The CDR3 coding sequence is TGTGCCAGCAGCTTAAGTAGGGGATACCAAGAGACCCAGTACTTC. The encoded protein is CASSLSRGYQETQYF. The chain is built from TRBV7-2 and TRBJ2-5; tentative D call: TRBD1 (5 bases). CDR3 length equals 15 residues. V lost 2 bases and J 0 bases, leaving 10 bases between the germline ends. CDR1 SGHTA and CDR2 FQGNSA come from the germline V gene.